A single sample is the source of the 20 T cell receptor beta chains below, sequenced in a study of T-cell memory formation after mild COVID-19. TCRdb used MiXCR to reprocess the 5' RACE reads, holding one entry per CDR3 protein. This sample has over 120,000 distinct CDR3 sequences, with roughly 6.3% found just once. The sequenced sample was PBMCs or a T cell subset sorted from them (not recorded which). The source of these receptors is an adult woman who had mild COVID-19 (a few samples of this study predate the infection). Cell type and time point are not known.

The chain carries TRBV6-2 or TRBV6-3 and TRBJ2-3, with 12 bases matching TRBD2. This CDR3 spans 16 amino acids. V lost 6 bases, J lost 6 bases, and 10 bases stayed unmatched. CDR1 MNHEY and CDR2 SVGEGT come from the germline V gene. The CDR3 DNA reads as TGTGCCAGCAGCGGACTAGCGGGGATACCCACGGATACGCAGTATTTT. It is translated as CASSGLAGIPTDTQYF.

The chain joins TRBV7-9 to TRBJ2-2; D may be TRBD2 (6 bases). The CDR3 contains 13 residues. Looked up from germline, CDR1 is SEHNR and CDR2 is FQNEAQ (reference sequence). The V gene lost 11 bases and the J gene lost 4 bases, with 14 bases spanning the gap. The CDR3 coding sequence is TGTGCCCCCGGGGGAGCATTCACCGGGGAGCTGTTTTTT. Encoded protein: CAPGGAFTGELFF. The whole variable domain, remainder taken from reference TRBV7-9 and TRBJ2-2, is DTGVSQNPRHKITKRGQNVTFRCDPISEHNRLYWYRQTLGQGPEFLTYFQNEAQLEKSRLLSDRFSAERPKGSFSTLEIQRTEQGDSAMYLCAPGGAFTGELFFGEGSRLTVL.

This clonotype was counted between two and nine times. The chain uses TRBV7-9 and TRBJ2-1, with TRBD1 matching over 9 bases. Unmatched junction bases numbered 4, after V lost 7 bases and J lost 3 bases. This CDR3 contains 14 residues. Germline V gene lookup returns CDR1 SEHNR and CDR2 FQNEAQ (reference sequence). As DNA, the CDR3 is TGTGCCAGCACCACGGGACAGGGCTACAATGAGCAGTTCTTC. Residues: CASTTGQGYNEQFF. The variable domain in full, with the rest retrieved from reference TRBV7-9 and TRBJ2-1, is DTGVSQNPRHKITKRGQNVTFRCDPISEHNRLYWYRQTLGQGPEFLTYFQNEAQLEKSRLLSDRFSAERPKGSFSTLEIQRTEQGDSAMYLCASTTGQGYNEQFFGPGTRLTVL.

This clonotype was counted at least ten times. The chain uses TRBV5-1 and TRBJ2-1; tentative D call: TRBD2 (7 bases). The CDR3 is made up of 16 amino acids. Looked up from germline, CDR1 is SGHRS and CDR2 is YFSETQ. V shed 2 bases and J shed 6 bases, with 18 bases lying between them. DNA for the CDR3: TGCGCCAGCAGCTTTCAAGGGGGAGGGCCCTCCAATGAGCAGTTCTTC. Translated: CASSFQGGGPSNEQFF.

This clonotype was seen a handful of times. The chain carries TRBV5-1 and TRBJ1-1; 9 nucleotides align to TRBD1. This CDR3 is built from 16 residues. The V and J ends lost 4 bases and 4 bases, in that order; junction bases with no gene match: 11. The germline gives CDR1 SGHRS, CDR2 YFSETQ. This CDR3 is CASSLETGQGGTEAFF. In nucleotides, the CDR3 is TGCGCCAGCAGCCTCGAGACGGGACAGGGCGGCACTGAAGCTTTCTTT.

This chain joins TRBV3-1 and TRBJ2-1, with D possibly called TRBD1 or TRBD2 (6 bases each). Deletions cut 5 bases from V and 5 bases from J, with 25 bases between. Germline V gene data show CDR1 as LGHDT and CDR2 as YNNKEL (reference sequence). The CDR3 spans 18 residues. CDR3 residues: CASSEVGGALRIHNEQFF. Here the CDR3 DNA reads TGTGCCAGCAGCGAGGTGGGGGGCGCCCTCAGAATCCACAATGAGCAGTTCTTC.

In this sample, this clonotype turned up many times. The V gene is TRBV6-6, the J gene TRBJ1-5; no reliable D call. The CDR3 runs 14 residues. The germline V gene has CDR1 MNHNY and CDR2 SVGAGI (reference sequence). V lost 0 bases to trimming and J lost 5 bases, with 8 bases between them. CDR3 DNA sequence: TGTGCCAGCAGTTACTCGGGGTCCGATCAGCCCCAGCATTTT. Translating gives CASSYSGSDQPQHF.

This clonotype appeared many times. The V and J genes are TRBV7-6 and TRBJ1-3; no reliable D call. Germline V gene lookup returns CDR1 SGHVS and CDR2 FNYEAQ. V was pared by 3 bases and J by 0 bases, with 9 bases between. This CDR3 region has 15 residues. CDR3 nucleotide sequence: TGTGCCAGCAGCTTGTCCCAGCTCTCTGGAAACACCATATATTTT. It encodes CASSLSQLSGNTIYF.

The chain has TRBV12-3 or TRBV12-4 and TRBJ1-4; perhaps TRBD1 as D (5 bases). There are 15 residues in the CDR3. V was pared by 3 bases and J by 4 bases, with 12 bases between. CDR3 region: CASSFFGGGNEKLFF. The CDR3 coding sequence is TGTGCCAGCAGTTTTTTTGGGGGAGGTAATGAAAAACTGTTTTTT.

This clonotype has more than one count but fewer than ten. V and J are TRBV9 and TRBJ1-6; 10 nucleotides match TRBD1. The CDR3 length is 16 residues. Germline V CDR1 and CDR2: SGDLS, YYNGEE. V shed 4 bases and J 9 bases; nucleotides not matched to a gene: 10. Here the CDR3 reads CASSPREGTGASPLHF. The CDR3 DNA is TGTGCCAGCAGCCCTAGAGAAGGGACAGGGGCTTCACCCCTCCACTTT.

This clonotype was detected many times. CDR3 sequence reads: CASSNLGGGSADTQYF. CDR3 DNA sequence: TGCGCCAGCAGCAACCTCGGAGGGGGGTCCGCAGATACGCAGTATTTT. The chain joins TRBV5-1 to TRBJ2-3; TRBD1 or TRBD2 may be the D gene (6 bases each). This CDR3 region has 16 residues. The V gene's germline CDR1 is SGHRS and CDR2 YFSETQ. V shed 4 bases and J shed 4 bases, with 19 bases lying between them.

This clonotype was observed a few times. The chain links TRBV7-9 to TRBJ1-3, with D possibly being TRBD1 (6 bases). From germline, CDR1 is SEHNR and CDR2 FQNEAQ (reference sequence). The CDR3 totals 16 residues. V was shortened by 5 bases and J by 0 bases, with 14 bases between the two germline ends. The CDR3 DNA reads TGTGCCAGCAGCCGTAAGACAGGTTTCTCTGGAAACACCATATATTTT. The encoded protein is CASSRKTGFSGNTIYF.

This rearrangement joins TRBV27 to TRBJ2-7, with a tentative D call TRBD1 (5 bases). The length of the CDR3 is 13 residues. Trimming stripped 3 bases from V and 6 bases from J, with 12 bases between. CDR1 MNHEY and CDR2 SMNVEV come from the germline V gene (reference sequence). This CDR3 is CASSFQGLGEQYF. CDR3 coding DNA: TGTGCCAGCAGTTTCCAGGGTTTGGGCGAGCAGTACTTC.

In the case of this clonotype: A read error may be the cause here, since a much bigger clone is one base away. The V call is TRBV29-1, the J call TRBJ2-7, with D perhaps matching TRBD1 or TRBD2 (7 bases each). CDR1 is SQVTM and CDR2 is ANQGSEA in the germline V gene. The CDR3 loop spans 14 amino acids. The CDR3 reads CSAISGRGPGEKYF. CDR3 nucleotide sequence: TGCAGCGCGATCTCAGGGAGGGGGCCGGGCGAGAAGTACTTC.

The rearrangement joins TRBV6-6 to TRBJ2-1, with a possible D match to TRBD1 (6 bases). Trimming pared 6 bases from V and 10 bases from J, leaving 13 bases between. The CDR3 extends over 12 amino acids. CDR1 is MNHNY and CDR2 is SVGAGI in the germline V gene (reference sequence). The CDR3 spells CASSLGTMEQFF. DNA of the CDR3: TGTGCCAGCAGCCTGGGGACAATGGAGCAGTTCTTC.

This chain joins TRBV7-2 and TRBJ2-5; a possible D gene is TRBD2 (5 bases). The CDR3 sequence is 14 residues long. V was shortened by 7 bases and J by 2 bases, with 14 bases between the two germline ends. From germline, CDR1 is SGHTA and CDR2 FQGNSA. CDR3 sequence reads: CASTKGRGQETQYF. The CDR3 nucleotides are TGTGCCAGCACTAAAGGGCGAGGGCAAGAGACCCAGTACTTC.

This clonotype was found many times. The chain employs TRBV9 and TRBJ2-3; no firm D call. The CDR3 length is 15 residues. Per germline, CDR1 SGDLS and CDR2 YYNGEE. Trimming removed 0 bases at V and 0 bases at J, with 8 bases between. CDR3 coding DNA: TGTGCCAGCAGCGTAGCTCCGGCTAGCACAGATACGCAGTATTTT. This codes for CASSVAPASTDTQYF.

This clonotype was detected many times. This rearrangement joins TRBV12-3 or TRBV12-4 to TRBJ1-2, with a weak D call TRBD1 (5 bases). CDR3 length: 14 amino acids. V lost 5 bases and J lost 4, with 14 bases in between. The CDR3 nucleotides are TGTGCCAGCAGTCGCACCGACAGTTCCTATGGCTACACCTTC. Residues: CASSRTDSSYGYTF.

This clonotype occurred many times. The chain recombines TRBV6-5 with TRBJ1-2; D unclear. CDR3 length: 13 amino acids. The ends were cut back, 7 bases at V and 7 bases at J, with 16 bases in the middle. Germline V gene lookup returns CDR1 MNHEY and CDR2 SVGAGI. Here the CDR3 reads CASIRDRAGGYTF. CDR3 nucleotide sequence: TGTGCCAGCATTCGCGACCGGGCAGGTGGCTACACCTTC.

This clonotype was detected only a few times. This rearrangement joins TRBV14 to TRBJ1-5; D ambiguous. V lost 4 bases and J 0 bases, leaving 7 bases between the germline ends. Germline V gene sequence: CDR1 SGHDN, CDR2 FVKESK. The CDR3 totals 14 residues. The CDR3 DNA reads TGTGCCAGCAGCCGGTCGAATAGCAATCAGCCCCAGCATTTT. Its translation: CASSRSNSNQPQHF. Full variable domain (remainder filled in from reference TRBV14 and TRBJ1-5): EAGVTQFPSHSVIEKGQTVTLRCDPISGHDNLYWYRRVMGKEIKFLLHFVKESKQDESGMPNNRFLAERTGGTYSTLKVQPAELEDSGVYFCASSRSNSNQPQHFGDGTRLSIL.